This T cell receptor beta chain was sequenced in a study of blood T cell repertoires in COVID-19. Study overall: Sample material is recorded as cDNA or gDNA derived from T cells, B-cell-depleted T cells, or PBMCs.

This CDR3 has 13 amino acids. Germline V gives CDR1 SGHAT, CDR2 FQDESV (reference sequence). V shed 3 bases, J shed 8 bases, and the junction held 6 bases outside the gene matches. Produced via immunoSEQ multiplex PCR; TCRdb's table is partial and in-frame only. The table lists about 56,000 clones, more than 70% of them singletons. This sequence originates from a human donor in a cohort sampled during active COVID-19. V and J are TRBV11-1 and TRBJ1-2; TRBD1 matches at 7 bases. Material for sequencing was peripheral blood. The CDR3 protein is CASSFLTGYGYTF. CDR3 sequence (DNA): TGTGCCAGCAGCTTCCTGACAGGGTACGGCTACACCTTC.